This entry features one T cell receptor beta chain sequence. No antigen is known for it. Template switching by 5'RACE with UMIs generated the TCR beta cDNA. TCRdb re-called the 5' RACE reads; one entry per CDR3 protein, DNA not given. The listing contains roughly 430,000 distinct CDR3 sequences. CDR1 and CDR2 (germline): DFQATT, SNEGSKA (reference sequence). This CDR3 contains 14 residues. The data were obtained in a study of T cells expressing NK-cell markers. As for the study in general: Researchers got TCR beta repertoires out of sorted CD3+CD56+NKG2C+, CD3+CD56+NKG2C- and CD3+CD56-NKG2C+ T cells.

Study observations and caveats: The share of CD8+ T cells held by dominant NKG2C+ clonotypes was about 1.0-8% in about 6 donors. Once again these clonotypes came out on top in the CD3+CD56-NKG2C+ fraction of a few donors.

This clonotype originated in a woman aged 18 to 75 in good health. The material sequenced was blood T cells: a sorted CD56 or NKG2C T cell subset, CD4+ or CD8+ T cells, or bulk PBMC T cells (not recorded which). The chain combines TRBV20-1 with TRBJ1-6. CDR3 in amino acids: CSAARGSYNSPLHF.